These 3 T cell receptor beta chains came from one sample sequenced in a study of T cells expressing NK-cell markers. From its re-call of the 5' RACE reads, TCRdb lists each CDR3 protein once, without DNA. The listing records about 380,000 distinct CDR3 sequences. The sequenced sample consisted of blood T cells: a sorted CD56 or NKG2C T cell subset, CD4+ or CD8+ T cells, or bulk PBMC T cells (not recorded which). The source of these receptors is a man aged 18 to 69 in good health.

V and J are TRBV5-6 and TRBJ2-4. Germline V gene data show CDR1 as SGHDT and CDR2 as YYEEEE. This CDR3 comprises 15 residues. CDR3 sequence: CASSLGNLAKNIQYF.

The genes are TRBV20-1 and TRBJ2-5; TCRdb indicates TRBD1, and absent DNA this call remains unverified. The germline gives CDR1 DFQATT, CDR2 SNEGSKA (reference sequence). CDR3 length equals 14 residues. CDR3 amino acids: CSAFGGVGGETQYF.

The chain employs TRBV29-1 and TRBJ2-5; TCRdb's assignment of TRBD1 cannot be checked, as there is no DNA. Germline V lookup: CDR1 SQVTM, CDR2 ANQGSEA. The CDR3 sequence is 13 residues long. CDR3 in amino acids: CSTGQGVEETQYF.